The clone carrying this T cell receptor (beta chain) was counted only a few times. Original processing notes: The authors estimated nucleated cell counts from reference gene primer amplification. Clones were read by immunoSEQ multiplex PCR, and TCRdb kept only the in-frame ones, dropping some. V, J and clone size derive from that table, while D and trimming were established from the DNA sequence. The profile shows roughly 150,000 clones, around 83% of them singletons. The sample comes from a study of blood T cell repertoires in COVID-19. The overall study: COVID-19 samples, acute and convalescent, were from the United States, Italy and Spain. Sources were T cells, B-cell-depleted T cells, or PBMCs; the material itself was cDNA or gDNA.

Followed over time, Seattle patients had been enrolled while infection was active. This CDR3 is 16 amino acids long. V shed 1 base and J shed 1 base, with 13 bases lying between them. Germline V lookup: CDR1 SGHTA, CDR2 FQGNSA. The chain is built from TRBV7-2 and TRBJ1-1; no definite D call. The specimen sequenced was peripheral blood. The sequence derives from an older woman with COVID-19, enrolled during active disease. The CDR3 DNA reads as TGTGCCAGCAGCTTAGGACTTAGGATTAGGAACACTGAAGCTTTCTTT. It codes for CASSLGLRIRNTEAFF.